This record covers a single TCR beta chain. This sample is drawn from a study of blood T cell repertoires in COVID-19. Losses at the gene ends were 5 bases for V and 5 bases for J; bases not matched to a gene: 10. The CDR3 has 15 residues. Germline assignment: CDR1 PRHDT and CDR2 FYEKMQ (reference sequence). The repertoire was sequenced with immunoSEQ multiplex PCR; TCRdb's copy has only in-frame clones and lacks some. The sample records about 94,000 clones, 80% to 85% being singletons. The chain has TRBV13 and TRBJ1-1, with TRBD1 matching over 8 bases. The TCR comes from a man between 60 and 75 years old with acute or convalescent COVID-19. Sequences were obtained from peripheral blood. This chain's CDR3 is CASSPGTGVSTEAFF. The CDR3 region has the DNA TGTGCCAGCAGCCCCGGGACAGGAGTGAGTACTGAAGCTTTCTTT.